This T cell receptor (beta chain) was sequenced in a study of blood T cell repertoires in COVID-19. Study-wide context: From the United States, Italy and Spain came samples of acute and convalescent COVID-19.

Trimming pared 5 bases from V and 3 bases from J, leaving 14 bases between. Germline V gives CDR1 SGHTA, CDR2 FQGNSA. This CDR3 has 14 residues. TCRdb's copy holds only in-frame clones and misses some; the assay was immunoSEQ multiplex PCR. The sample holds about 250,000 clones, about nine tenths seen once. Recovered participants had two consecutive negative NP/OP PCR tests, healthcare professional clearance, or symptom resolution. This clonotype was sampled from a man aged 35-49 years who had recovered from COVID-19. The chain is built from TRBV7-2 and TRBJ2-7; no clear D gene. The sample comprised PBMCs or T cells enriched from blood (not recorded which). The CDR3 reads CASSPWSGNYEQYF. The CDR3 DNA reads TGTGCCAGCAGCCCTTGGTCAGGTAACTACGAGCAGTACTTC.